This T cell receptor beta chain was sequenced during a study of blood T cell repertoires in COVID-19. Sequenced by immunoSEQ multiplex PCR; TCRdb stores in-frame clones only, minus some. The data contain hundreds of thousands of clones, 87% of them singletons. The V gene lost 4 bases and the J gene lost 4 bases, with 10 bases spanning the gap. The CDR3 is 12 residues long. The V gene's germline CDR1 is SQVTM and CDR2 ANQGSEA. The sequenced material came from peripheral blood. The TCR was taken from a woman between 40 and 50 years old who had recovered from COVID-19. This chain connects TRBV29-1 to TRBJ2-5, with D possibly being TRBD2 (6 bases). The CDR3 loop is CSVGGVVETQYF. The CDR3 region has the DNA TGCAGCGTTGGGGGGGTGGTAGAGACCCAGTACTTC.